Presented here are 30 T cell receptor beta chains from one specimen sequenced in a study of blood T cells in healthy people across ages. Through a sample-barcoded 5' primer and a J-beta primer mix, a second PCR was run for roughly 7 to 11 cycles. TCRdb called the 5' RACE reads again in MiXCR, with one record for every CDR3 protein. The sample contains about 560,000 distinct CDR3 sequences, about 25% of which appear only once. These sequences were also reported in another study, on T cells of mothers and their children.

The sample was blood. The source of these receptors is a boy aged 2 to 10 in good health.

The rearrangement uses TRBV10-3 and TRBJ2-3; 7 bases match TRBD1. The CDR3 is 13 amino acids. Looked up from germline, CDR1 is ENHRY and CDR2 is SYGVKD. J gave up 5 bases and V 7 bases, and 6 bases lay outside the gene matches. CDR3 protein: CAIKTGAQDTQYF. CDR3 nucleotide sequence: TGTGCCATCAAAACAGGGGCACAAGATACGCAGTATTTT.

The chain is built from TRBV11-2 and TRBJ2-5; D not resolved. Trimming took off 5 bases at V and 1 base at J, with 14 bases between the two ends. Germline CDR1 and CDR2: SGHAT and FQNNGV. The CDR3 is 15 residues long. The CDR3 nucleotides read TGTGCCAGCAGCAAACGCTCAAGGCGCCAAGAGACCCAGTACTTC. It translates to CASSKRSRRQETQYF. Full variable domain (outside the CDR3, taken from reference TRBV11-2 and TRBJ2-5): EAGVAQSPRYKIIEKRQSVAFWCNPISGHATLYWYQQILGQGPKLLIQFQNNGVVDDSQLPKDRFSAERLKGVDSTLKIQPAKLEDSAVYLCASSKRSRRQETQYFGPGTRLLVL.

The J gene is TRBJ1-2, the V gene TRBV6-6; the D gene is possibly TRBD1 (6 bases). Trimming took off 3 bases at V and 3 bases at J, with 8 bases between the two ends. CDR3 size: 13 residues. Germline V gene lookup returns CDR1 MNHNY and CDR2 SVGAGI (reference sequence). As DNA, the CDR3 is TGTGCCAGCAGTTATAACAGGGACTATGGCTACACCTTC. Protein: CASSYNRDYGYTF.

This clonotype occurred a few times. At one end the junction does not follow the germline gene, possibly because of a read error. J is TRBJ1-1 and V is TRBV20-1; TRBD1 aligns across 7 bases. This CDR3 is 14 amino acids long. Per germline, CDR1 DFQATT and CDR2 SNEGSKA (reference sequence). The CDR3 coding sequence is TGCAGTGCTAGTAGATACCCTACAGGGGCGGAGGTCCAATTT. It translates to CSASRYPTGAEVQF.

The V call is TRBV2, the J call TRBJ1-1, with 7 bases lining up with TRBD1. The CDR3 spans 14 residues. CDR1 and CDR2 (germline): SNHLY, FYNNEI. V dropped 7 bases and J dropped 3; count of bases not matched to a gene: 8. CDR3 loop: CASTQGGADTEAFF. CDR3 in DNA: TGTGCCAGCACCCAAGGGGGCGCGGACACTGAAGCTTTCTTT.

V usage is TRBV18 and J usage is TRBJ2-7; D possibly matches TRBD1 or TRBD2 (5 bases each). The CDR3 has 17 residues. Germline V CDR1 and CDR2: KGHSH, LQKENI. V lost 1 base and J 3 bases, leaving 19 bases between the germline ends. The CDR3 reads CASSPLPYRDQGYEQYF. The CDR3, as DNA: TGTGCCAGCTCACCACTCCCCTATAGGGACCAAGGCTACGAGCAGTACTTC.

This clonotype was found a few times. The rearrangement joins TRBV20-1 to TRBJ2-6; D is perhaps TRBD2 (6 bases). The V end lost 6 bases, the J end lost 0 bases, and 24 bases lay between the germline ends. This CDR3 is built from 19 residues. CDR1 and CDR2 (germline): DFQATT, SNEGSKA (reference sequence). For the CDR3, the DNA is TGCAGTGCCATGAGCGGGCCGGAATCAGCACTCTCTGGGGCCAACGTCCTGACTTTC. Residues: CSAMSGPESALSGANVLTF.

The chain combines TRBV15 with TRBJ2-7, with 13 bases identical to TRBD2. The germline CDR1 and CDR2 sequences are LNHNV and YYDKDF (reference sequence). The CDR3 is 16 amino acids. V shed 1 base, J shed 5 bases, and the junction held 5 bases outside the gene matches. The CDR3 here is CATSRGTSGGWDEQYF. The CDR3 nucleotides read TGTGCCACCAGCAGAGGGACTAGCGGGGGTTGGGACGAGCAGTACTTC.

The chain couples TRBV18 to TRBJ2-3, with no clear D. Germline V gene data show CDR1 as KGHSH and CDR2 as LQKENI. V lost 0 bases and J 1 base, leaving 5 bases between the germline ends. The CDR3 consists of 14 residues. CDR3 loop: CASSPPIRTDTQYF. As DNA, the CDR3 is TGTGCCAGCTCACCACCTATCCGCACAGATACGCAGTATTTT.

This clonotype was counted only a few times. V gene TRBV10-3 combines with J gene TRBJ2-2, with D perhaps given as TRBD1 or TRBD2 (5 bases each). Between the trimmed V and J ends, which lost 0 bases and 3 bases, there was a span of 11 bases. Germline V gives CDR1 ENHRY, CDR2 SYGVKD. The CDR3 has 16 residues. CDR3 bases: TGTGCCATCAGTGAGTCTAGAGGGGCGTACACCGGGGAGCTGTTTTTT. The encoded protein is CAISESRGAYTGELFF.

This chain joins TRBV6-5 and TRBJ2-5, with a possible D match to TRBD1 (6 bases). Trimming shortened V by 10 bases and J by 2 bases, and 14 bases separated the two germline ends. CDR1 and CDR2 (germline): MNHEY, SVGAGI. CDR3 length equals 13 residues. The CDR3 here is CATTLGGQETQYF. The CDR3 nucleotides are TGTGCCACCACCTTAGGGGGTCAAGAGACCCAGTACTTC.

V is TRBV29-1 and J is TRBJ2-3; weak D call: TRBD2 (6 bases). The CDR3 has 15 amino acids. Germline V gene lookup returns CDR1 SQVTM and CDR2 ANQGSEA. The V end lost 6 bases, the J end lost 0 bases, and 16 bases lay between the germline ends. The DNA of the CDR3 is TGCAGCGTCGCCTGGAGGGGTACTAGCACAGATACGCAGTATTTT. This sequence encodes CSVAWRGTSTDTQYF.

This chain joins TRBV20-1 and TRBJ2-5, with 11 bases identical to TRBD2. CDR1 is DFQATT and CDR2 is SNEGSKA in the germline V gene (reference sequence). The CDR3 runs 15 residues. With 6 bases clipped from V and 2 bases from J, the junction kept 8 bases outside the gene matches. The CDR3 sequence is CSAQLAGEIQETQYF. The CDR3 DNA reads as TGCAGTGCCCAACTAGCGGGGGAGATACAAGAGACCCAGTACTTC.

This clonotype was seen a handful of times. V gene TRBV2 combines with J gene TRBJ1-2, with a tentative D call TRBD1 (5 bases). Trimming stripped 0 bases from V and 8 bases from J, with 13 bases between. Germline V gene data show CDR1 as SNHLY and CDR2 as FYNNEI. CDR3 length equals 14 residues. The CDR3 region has the DNA TGTGCCAGCAGTGAAGCCCAGCAGGGAATCGGCTACACCTTC. Its protein is CASSEAQQGIGYTF. Drawing the rest from reference TRBV2 and TRBJ1-2, the complete variable domain is EPEVTQTPSHQVTQMGQEVILRCVPISNHLYFYWYRQILGQKVEFLVSFYNNEISEKSEIFDDQFSVERPDGSNFTLKIRSTKLEDSAMYFCASSEAQQGIGYTFGSGTRLTVV.

J is TRBJ2-7 and V is TRBV2, with D possibly matching TRBD2 (5 bases). The CDR3 covers 16 residues. V was pared by 0 bases and J by 3 bases, with 15 bases between. Germline V gene lookup returns CDR1 SNHLY and CDR2 FYNNEI. CDR3 nucleotides: TGTGCCAGCAGTGAAGCGCGAGGGAGCGCCGTCTACGAGCAGTACTTC. It specifies CASSEARGSAVYEQYF.

This clonotype was seen a handful of times. This rearrangement joins TRBV7-9 to TRBJ2-6; 9 nucleotides match TRBD1. V lost 5 bases to trimming and J lost 0 bases; unmatched junction nucleotides: 5. The CDR3 is 17 residues long. Germline V CDR1 and CDR2: SEHNR, FQNEAQ (reference sequence). The CDR3 DNA sequence: TGTGCCAGCAGCCGGACAGGGGTCCCCTCTGGGGCCAACGTCCTGACTTTC. This encodes CASSRTGVPSGANVLTF.

This sequence joins TRBV3-1 and TRBJ2-7; the match to TRBD2 covers 12 bases. The J segment lost 6 bases and the V segment lost 5 bases, leaving 17 bases of the junction unmatched. The CDR3 contains 18 residues. The germline V gene encodes CDR1 LGHDT and CDR2 YNNKEL (reference sequence). In DNA form, the CDR3 reads TGTGCCAGCAGCTTGCCCTCGACTAGCGGGAGAAGTTCGGGCGAGCAGTACTTC. Translated, it gives CASSLPSTSGRSSGEQYF.

V usage is TRBV12-3 or TRBV12-4 and J usage is TRBJ2-5; 7 positions agree with TRBD2. The ends lost 6 bases at V and 5 bases at J; junction bases unmatched: 12. The CDR3 sequence is 15 residues long. CDR3 bases: TGTGCCAGCAGCCCCCCCCGGGGGGATGGGGAGACCCAGTACTTC. It is translated as CASSPPRGDGETQYF.

Here the CDR3 reads CASSLVGGRKETQYF. DNA of the CDR3: TGCGCCAGCAGCTTGGTAGGCGGGAGAAAGGAGACCCAGTACTTC. V usage is TRBV5-1 and J usage is TRBJ2-5; 7 nucleotides align to TRBD2. Trimming removed 0 bases from V and 5 bases from J; junction bases left unmatched: 7. CDR3 size: 15 residues. CDR1 and CDR2 from the germline V gene are SGHRS and YFSETQ.

The rearrangement joins TRBV7-2 to TRBJ2-1; D call uncertain. Per the germline V gene, CDR1 is SGHTA and CDR2 is FQGNSA. Trimming took off 1 base at V and 5 bases at J, with 6 bases between the two ends. The CDR3 runs 13 residues. The CDR3 sequence: CASSLVSDNEQFF. The CDR3 DNA follows: TGTGCCAGCAGCTTAGTTTCCGACAATGAGCAGTTCTTC.

This clonotype has a handful of counts. The chain uses TRBV3-1 and TRBJ2-5; D uncertain. The V end lost 0 bases, the J end lost 5 bases, and 16 bases lay between the germline ends. The germline gives CDR1 LGHDT, CDR2 YNNKEL (reference sequence). This CDR3 has 16 residues. The CDR3 is CASSQDSVTNRETQYF. Written as DNA, the CDR3 is TGTGCCAGCAGCCAAGATTCGGTGACCAACCGGGAGACCCAGTACTTC.

V gene TRBV7-9 combines with J gene TRBJ2-7, with unresolved D. Trimming stripped 6 bases from V and 4 bases from J, with 10 bases between. The CDR3 has 12 amino acids. The germline gives CDR1 SEHNR, CDR2 FQNEAQ (reference sequence). Written as DNA, the CDR3 is TGTGCCAGCAGTCACGACGGATACGAGCAGTACTTC. Translating it yields CASSHDGYEQYF.

Notes on this clonotype: Lacking the conserved final phenylalanine or tryptophan, this CDR3 likely reflects a read error. This chain joins TRBV15 and TRBJ1-2; no clear D. The V end was cut by 8 bases, the J end by 0 bases, with 10 bases between. Germline CDR1 and CDR2: LNHNV and YYDKDF (reference sequence). This CDR3 spans 13 amino acids. DNA for the CDR3: TGTGCCACCCAGCAAAGAGCTAACTATGGCTACACCCTC. It translates to CATQQRANYGYTL.

The rearrangement uses TRBV2 and TRBJ2-5; D may be TRBD2 (6 bases). The V gene's germline CDR1 is SNHLY and CDR2 FYNNEI. The CDR3 length is 15 residues. Deletions cut 4 bases from V and 1 base from J, with 13 bases between. The CDR3 is CASSVTGLSQETQYF. CDR3 sequence (DNA): TGTGCCAGCAGTGTCACGGGACTTTCCCAAGAGACCCAGTACTTC.

In its sample, this clonotype was seen once. The chain combines TRBV5-5 with TRBJ2-5, with 7 bases fitting TRBD1. The assigned J gene may be wrong: the sequence end matches TRBJ2-7 better. The germline V gene encodes CDR1 SGHKS and CDR2 YYEKEE (reference sequence). This CDR3 has 14 residues. The DNA of the CDR3 is TGTGCCAGCAGCTTGGGGGGACAGCTCTACGAGCAGTACTTC. Translated, it gives CASSLGGQLYEQYF.

This clonotype showed up just a few times. This chain joins TRBV19 and TRBJ2-1; possibly TRBD1 for D (7 bases). The length of the CDR3 is 16 residues. V lost 1 base to trimming and J lost 9 bases, with 19 bases between them. Germline V gene sequence: CDR1 LNHDA, CDR2 SQIVND (reference sequence). For the CDR3, the DNA is TGTGCCAGTAGTATAGGCGGCGGGACAGTCGGGTTTGAGCAGTTCTTC. Residues: CASSIGGGTVGFEQFF. Looking up the rest from reference TRBV19 and TRBJ2-1 gives the full variable domain: DGGITQSPKYLFRKEGQNVTLSCEQNLNHDAMYWYRQDPGQGLRLIYYSQIVNDFQKGDIAEGYSVSREKKESFPLTVTSAQKNPTAFYLCASSIGGGTVGFEQFFGPGTRLTVL.

V is TRBV20-1 and J is TRBJ1-2; D gene unclear. Germline V gene sequence: CDR1 DFQATT, CDR2 SNEGSKA (reference sequence). The length of the CDR3 is 14 residues. V gave up 6 bases and J gave up 2 bases, with 16 bases separating them. The CDR3 sequence: CSARRGGRNYGYTF. DNA for the CDR3: TGCAGTGCGAGGAGAGGCGGCCGGAACTATGGCTACACCTTC.

This chain joins TRBV5-1 and TRBJ2-7; 7 nucleotides line up with TRBD1. Unmatched junction bases numbered 10, after V lost 4 bases and J lost 0 bases. The CDR3 has 16 amino acids. CDR1 and CDR2 (germline): SGHRS, YFSETQ. As DNA, the CDR3 is TGCGCCAGCAGCGGAAAATGGGACAGCCACTCCTACGAGCAGTACTTC. Protein product: CASSGKWDSHSYEQYF.

V is TRBV10-3 and J is TRBJ2-5; D uncertain. The CDR3 contains 16 residues. V dropped 0 bases and J dropped 4 bases, with 15 bases sitting between them. CDR1 and CDR2 from the germline V gene are ENHRY and SYGVKD. The CDR3 here is CAISESNPSIRETQYF. CDR3 coding DNA: TGTGCCATCAGTGAGTCGAATCCCAGTATCCGAGAGACCCAGTACTTC.

This sequence joins TRBV20-1 and TRBJ2-2; D possibly uses TRBD1 or TRBD2 (6 bases each). Germline CDR1 and CDR2: DFQATT and SNEGSKA (reference sequence). The V gene lost 1 base and the J gene lost 6 bases, with 15 bases spanning the gap. This CDR3 contains 15 residues. CDR3 nucleotide sequence: TGCAGTGCTAGAGTAGGGGGGAGCGGATCCGGGGAGCTGTTTTTT. Protein product: CSARVGGSGSGELFF.